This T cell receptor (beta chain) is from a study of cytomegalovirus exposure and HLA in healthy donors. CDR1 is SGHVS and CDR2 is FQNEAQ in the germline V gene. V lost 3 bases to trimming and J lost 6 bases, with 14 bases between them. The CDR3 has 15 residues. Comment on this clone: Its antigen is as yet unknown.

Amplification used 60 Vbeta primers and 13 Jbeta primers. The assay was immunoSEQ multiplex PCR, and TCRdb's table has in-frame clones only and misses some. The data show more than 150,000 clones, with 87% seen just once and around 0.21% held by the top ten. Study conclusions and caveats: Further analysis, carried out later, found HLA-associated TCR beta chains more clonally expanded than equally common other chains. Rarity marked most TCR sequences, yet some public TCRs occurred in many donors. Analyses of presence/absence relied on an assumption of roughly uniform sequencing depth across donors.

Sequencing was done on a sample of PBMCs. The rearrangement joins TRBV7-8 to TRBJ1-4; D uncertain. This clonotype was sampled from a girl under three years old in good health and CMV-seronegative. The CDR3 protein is CASSFRTALHEKLFF. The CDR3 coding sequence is TGTGCCAGCAGCTTCCGGACTGCACTGCATGAAAAACTGTTTTTT.